Listed here are 16 T cell receptor beta chains from one sample, sequenced in a study of CD8 T cells in Susac syndrome. Random hexamers served to reverse transcribe roughly 0.5 to 1 ug RNA. A single record per CDR3 protein comes from TCRdb applying MiXCR to the immunoSEQ multiplex PCR reads. The data contain tens of thousands of distinct CDR3 sequences, approximately 94% of them singletons. The material sequenced was CD8+ T cells from PBMCs. Receptors were obtained from a human donor with multiple sclerosis.

J is TRBJ1-6 and V is TRBV4-3; 8 nucleotides agree with TRBD1. The CDR3 runs to 16 residues. CDR1 LGHNA and CDR2 YSLEER come from the germline V gene. V trimming: 0 bases; J trimming: 9 bases; junction bases outside the gene matches: 7. The CDR3 sequence is CASSQDGQGEASPLHF. In DNA, the CDR3 is TGCGCCAGCAGCCAAGATGGACAGGGTGAGGCTTCACCCCTCCACTTT.

The chain recombines TRBV29-1 with TRBJ2-7; D possibly corresponds to TRBD1 (5 bases). Trimming removed 0 bases at V and 2 bases at J, with 14 bases between. Germline-derived CDR1 and CDR2 are SQVTM and ANQGSEA. The CDR3 covers 15 residues. The CDR3 protein is CSVEEADTGAYEQYF. The CDR3 DNA sequence: TGCAGCGTTGAAGAGGCGGACACAGGCGCCTACGAGCAGTACTTC.

The chain uses TRBV15 and TRBJ2-3; D is undetermined. The CDR3 sequence is 12 residues long. The germline V gene has CDR1 LNHNV and CDR2 YYDKDF (reference sequence). V lost 0 bases, J lost 6 bases, and 4 bases lay in between. The CDR3 protein is CATSRDGDTQYF. CDR3 nucleotides: TGTGCCACCAGCAGAGACGGGGATACGCAGTATTTT.

The chain joins TRBV10-1 to TRBJ1-1; D may be TRBD1 (5 bases). Germline lookup yields CDR1 WNHNN and CDR2 SYGVQD (reference sequence). The CDR3 runs to 17 residues. The ends were cut back, 0 bases at V and 4 bases at J, with 18 bases in the middle. The CDR3 DNA sequence: TGCGCCAGCAGTGAGTCCTCATCAGGGATGGCCTTCACTGAAGCTTTCTTT. It translates to CASSESSSGMAFTEAFF.

This clonotype was counted a single time. The chain combines TRBV7-9 with TRBJ2-2, with a possible D match to TRBD1 (6 bases). Germline loops: CDR1 SEHNR, CDR2 FQNEAQ (reference sequence). The CDR3 consists of 14 residues. V gave up 5 bases and J gave up 5 bases, with 12 bases separating them. DNA for the CDR3: TGTGCCAGCAGCAAGGGGGAGAGGACCGGGGAGCTGTTTTTT. This encodes CASSKGERTGELFF.

This clonotype has just one count. The J gene is TRBJ2-2, the V gene TRBV30; the match to TRBD1 covers 9 bases. After removal of 3 bases from V and 5 bases from J, the junction contained 7 bases not matched to a gene. CDR1 and CDR2 (germline): GTSNPN, SVGIG (reference sequence). The CDR3 length is 15 residues. The CDR3 coding sequence is TGTGCCTGGAGAGTCCCGGGACAGGGAACCGGGGAGCTGTTTTTT. Translation gives CAWRVPGQGTGELFF.

The genes are TRBV24-1 and TRBJ2-3; 7 bases line up with TRBD2. The CDR3 loop spans 17 amino acids. V shed 1 base and J 4 bases; nucleotides not matched to a gene: 10. Germline V gene data show CDR1 as KGHDR and CDR2 as SFDVKD. The chain's CDR3 is CATSDFKAAGDADTQYF. The CDR3 DNA sequence: TGTGCCACCAGTGATTTTAAGGCGGCGGGAGACGCAGATACGCAGTATTTT.

The CDR3 protein is CASSPPTGLGTEAFF. Here the CDR3 DNA reads TGTGCCAGCTCACCACCCACGGGCCTAGGCACTGAAGCTTTCTTT. The V call is TRBV18, the J call TRBJ1-1, with D uncertain. The CDR3 covers 15 residues. Between the trimmed V and J ends, which lost 0 bases and 4 bases, there was a span of 12 bases. The germline V gene encodes CDR1 KGHSH and CDR2 LQKENI.

The chain has TRBV7-9 and TRBJ2-5; D is unclear. The CDR3 consists of 13 residues. V was cut by 2 bases and J by 0 bases, with 4 bases left in between. In germline, CDR1 is SEHNR, CDR2 FQNEAQ (reference sequence). The DNA of the CDR3 is TGTGCCAGCAGCTTAACGGACCAAGAGACCCAGTACTTC. Translating gives CASSLTDQETQYF. The entire variable domain, with the rest obtained from reference TRBV7-9 and TRBJ2-5, is as follows: DTGVSQNPRHKITKRGQNVTFRCDPISEHNRLYWYRQTLGQGPEFLTYFQNEAQLEKSRLLSDRFSAERPKGSFSTLEIQRTEQGDSAMYLCASSLTDQETQYFGPGTRLLVL.

The chain carries TRBV19 and TRBJ2-1; D perhaps matches TRBD2 (6 bases). CDR1 is LNHDA, CDR2 SQIVND, per germline (reference sequence). Trimming took 2 bases from V and 5 from J, leaving 13 bases between them. This CDR3 is built from 15 residues. CDR3 sequence (DNA): TGTGCCAGTAGTATAAGACGGGAGAAGGACAATGAGCAGTTCTTC. Amino acid sequence: CASSIRREKDNEQFF.

J is TRBJ1-2 and V is TRBV18; D not resolved. Germline V gives CDR1 KGHSH, CDR2 LQKENI. The CDR3 runs 13 residues. The germline V and J ends were trimmed by 2 bases and 5 bases, with 9 bases remaining between them. The CDR3 region has the DNA TGTGCCAGCTCACCAGACGGGTTTTATGGCTACACCTTC. Amino acid sequence: CASSPDGFYGYTF.

CDR3 coding DNA: TGTGCCAGCAGCCAAGAAGAGGGGCTCACGTATGGCTACACCTTC. This codes for CASSQEEGLTYGYTF. This chain joins TRBV3-1 and TRBJ1-2, with TRBD1 as a possible D gene (5 bases). With 0 bases removed from V and 5 bases from J, the gap between germline ends came to 13 bases. The CDR3 loop spans 15 amino acids. Germline V gives CDR1 LGHDT, CDR2 YNNKEL (reference sequence). Drawing the rest from reference TRBV3-1 and TRBJ1-2, the complete variable domain is DTAVSQTPKYLVTQMGNDKSIKCEQNLGHDTMYWYKQDSKKFLKIMFSYNNKELIINETVPNRFSPKSPDKAHLNLHINSLELGDSAVYFCASSQEEGLTYGYTFGSGTRLTVV.

This sequence joins TRBV19 and TRBJ1-4, with D unclear. V shed 5 bases and J shed 5 bases, with 12 bases lying between them. Per germline, CDR1 LNHDA and CDR2 SQIVND (reference sequence). This CDR3 is built from 14 residues. The CDR3 loop reads CASSDRLLNEKLFF. CDR3 coding DNA: TGTGCCAGTAGTGATCGACTACTCAATGAAAAACTGTTTTTT.

The chain couples TRBV5-1 to TRBJ2-7; D unresolved. From germline, CDR1 is SGHRS and CDR2 YFSETQ. The CDR3 runs 13 residues. The V gene lost 5 bases and the J gene lost 4 bases, with 13 bases spanning the gap. CDR3 sequence reads: CASSGRPYYEQYF. CDR3 coding DNA: TGCGCCAGCAGTGGCAGACCTTATTACGAGCAGTACTTC.

The rearrangement joins TRBV7-8 to TRBJ2-1; D not resolved. V shed 5 bases and J shed 8 bases, with 7 bases lying between them. Germline V gives CDR1 SGHVS, CDR2 FQNEAQ. This CDR3 comprises 11 residues. CDR3 in amino acids: CASSPRYEQFF. The CDR3 nucleotides are TGTGCCAGCAGCCCTAGGTATGAGCAGTTCTTC.

This chain links TRBV12-3 or TRBV12-4 with TRBJ2-1; 9 positions agree with TRBD1. V lost 2 bases to trimming and J lost 7 bases; unmatched junction nucleotides: 3. The CDR3 consists of 14 residues. CDR3 in amino acids: CASSLTGTGNEQFF. CDR3 sequence (DNA): TGTGCCAGCAGTTTAACCGGGACAGGGAATGAGCAGTTCTTC.